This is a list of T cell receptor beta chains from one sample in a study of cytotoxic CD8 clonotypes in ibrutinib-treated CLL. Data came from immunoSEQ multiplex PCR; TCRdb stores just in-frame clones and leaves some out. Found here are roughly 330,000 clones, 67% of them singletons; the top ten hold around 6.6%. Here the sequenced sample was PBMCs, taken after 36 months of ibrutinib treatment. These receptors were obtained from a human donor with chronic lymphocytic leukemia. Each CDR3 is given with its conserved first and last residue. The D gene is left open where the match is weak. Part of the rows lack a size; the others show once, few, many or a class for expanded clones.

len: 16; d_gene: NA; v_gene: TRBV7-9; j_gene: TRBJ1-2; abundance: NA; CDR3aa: CASSPSQKGGVYGYTF; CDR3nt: TGTGCCAGCAGCCCCTCCCAAAAAGGAGGGGTCTATGGCTACACCTTC
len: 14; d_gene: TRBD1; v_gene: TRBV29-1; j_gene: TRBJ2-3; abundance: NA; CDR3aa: CSVGGQGATDTQYF; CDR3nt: TGCAGCGTTGGGGGCCAGGGGGCCACAGATACGCAGTATTTT
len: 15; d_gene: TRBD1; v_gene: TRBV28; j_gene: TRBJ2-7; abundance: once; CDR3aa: CASSFPGTGVDEQYF; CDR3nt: TGTGCCAGCAGTTTTCCCGGGACAGGGGTGGACGAGCAGTACTTC
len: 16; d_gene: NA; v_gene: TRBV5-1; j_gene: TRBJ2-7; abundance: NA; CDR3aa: CASSRGPRHSPYEQYF; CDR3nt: TGCGCCAGCAGCCGGGGTCCGAGACATAGTCCCTACGAGCAGTACTTC
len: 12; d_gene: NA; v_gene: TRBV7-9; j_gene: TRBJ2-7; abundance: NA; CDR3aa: CASSLEGDEQYF; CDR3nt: TGTGCCAGCAGCTTAGAAGGCGACGAGCAGTACTTC
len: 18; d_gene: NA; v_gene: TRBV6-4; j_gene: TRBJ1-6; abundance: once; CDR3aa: CASSDDWRVSVYNSPLHF; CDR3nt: TGTGCCAGCAGTGACGACTGGAGGGTGTCGGTCTATAATTCACCCCTCCACTTT
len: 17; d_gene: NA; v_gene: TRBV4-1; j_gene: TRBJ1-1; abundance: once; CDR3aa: CASSQDRGKGLSTEAFF; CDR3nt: TGCGCCAGCAGCCAAGATCGAGGGAAGGGGCTTAGCACTGAAGCTTTCTTT
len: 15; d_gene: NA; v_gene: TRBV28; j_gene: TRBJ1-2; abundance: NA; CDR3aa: CASSLGRRTNYGYTF; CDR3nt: TGTGCCAGCAGTTTGGGCAGGAGAACTAACTATGGCTACACCTTC
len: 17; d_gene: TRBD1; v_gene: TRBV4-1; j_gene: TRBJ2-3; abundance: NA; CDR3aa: CASSPQHETGLGGTQYF; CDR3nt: TGCGCCAGCAGCCCGCAACATGAGACAGGGTTGGGCGGTACGCAGTATTTT
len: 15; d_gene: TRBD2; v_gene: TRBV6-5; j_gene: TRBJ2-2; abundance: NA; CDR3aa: CASRSFGEGYGELFF; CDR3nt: TGTGCCAGCAGATCCTTCGGGGAGGGATACGGGGAGCTGTTTTTT
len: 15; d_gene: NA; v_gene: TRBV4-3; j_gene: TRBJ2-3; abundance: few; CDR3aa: CASSQAAASTDTQYF; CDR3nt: TGCGCCAGCAGCCAAGCAGCAGCCAGCACAGATACGCAGTATTTT
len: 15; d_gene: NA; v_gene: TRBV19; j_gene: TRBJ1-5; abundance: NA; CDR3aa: CASRREGGVMQPQHF; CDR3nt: TGTGCCAGTAGGCGCGAGGGGGGCGTAATGCAGCCCCAGCATTTT
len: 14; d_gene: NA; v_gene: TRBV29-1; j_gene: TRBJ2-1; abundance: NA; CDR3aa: CSVGRLGANNEQFF; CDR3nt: TGCAGCGTTGGCCGACTAGGCGCGAACAATGAGCAGTTCTTC
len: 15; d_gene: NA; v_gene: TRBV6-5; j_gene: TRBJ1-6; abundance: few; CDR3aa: CASSYSKPGDSPLHF; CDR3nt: TGTGCCAGCAGTTACTCGAAGCCGGGGGATTCACCCCTCCACTTT
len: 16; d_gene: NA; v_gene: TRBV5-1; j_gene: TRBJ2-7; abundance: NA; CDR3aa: CASSLDAGVGAYEQYF; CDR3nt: TGCGCCAGCAGCTTGGATGCTGGCGTAGGGGCCTACGAGCAGTACTTC
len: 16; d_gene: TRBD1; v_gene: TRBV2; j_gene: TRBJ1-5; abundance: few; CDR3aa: CASSGETGSRNQPQHF; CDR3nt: TGTGCCAGCAGTGGAGAGACAGGGAGCCGCAATCAGCCCCAGCATTTT
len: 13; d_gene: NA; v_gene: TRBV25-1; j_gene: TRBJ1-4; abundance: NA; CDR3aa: CASSRGPNEKLFF; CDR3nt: TGTGCCAGCAGTCGGGGGCCTAATGAAAAACTGTTTTTT
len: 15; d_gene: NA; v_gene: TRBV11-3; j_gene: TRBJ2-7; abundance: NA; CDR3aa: CASSPAPDGTYEQYF; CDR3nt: TGTGCCAGCAGCCCAGCCCCGGACGGAACCTACGAGCAGTACTTC
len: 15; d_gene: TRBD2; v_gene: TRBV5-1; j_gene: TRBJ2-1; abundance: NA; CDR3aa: CASRTSGLAAGEQFF; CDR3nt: TGCGCCAGCAGGACCTCGGGACTAGCGGCGGGGGAGCAGTTCTTC
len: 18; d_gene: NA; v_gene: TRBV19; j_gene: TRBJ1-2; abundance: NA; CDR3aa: CASSINAGPQAGNYGYTF; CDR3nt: TGTGCCAGTAGTATTAACGCGGGACCCCAGGCCGGGAACTATGGCTACACCTTC
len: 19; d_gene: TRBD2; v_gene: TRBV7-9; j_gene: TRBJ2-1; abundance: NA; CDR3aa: CASSPGTSGRIGSYNEQFF; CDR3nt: TGTGCCAGCAGCCCTGGGACTAGCGGGAGAATCGGGTCCTACAATGAGCAGTTCTTC
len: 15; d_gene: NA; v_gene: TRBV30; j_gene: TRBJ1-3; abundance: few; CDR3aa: CAWRSDSDSGNTIYF; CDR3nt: TGTGCCTGGAGGAGTGACTCCGACTCTGGAAACACCATATATTTT
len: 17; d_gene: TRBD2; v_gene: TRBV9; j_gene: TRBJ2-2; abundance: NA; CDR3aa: CASSSPLAGENTGELFF; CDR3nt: TGTGCCAGCAGTTCTCCCCTCGCGGGGGAAAACACCGGGGAGCTGTTTTTT
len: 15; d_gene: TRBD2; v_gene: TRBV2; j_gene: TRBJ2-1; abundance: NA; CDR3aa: CASSEWTSGSSEQFF; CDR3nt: TGTGCCAGCAGTGAGTGGACTAGCGGGTCGAGTGAGCAGTTCTTC
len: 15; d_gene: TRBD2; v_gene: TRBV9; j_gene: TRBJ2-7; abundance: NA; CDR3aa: CASSVFSGNIYEQYF; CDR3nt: TGTGCCAGCAGCGTCTTTAGCGGGAATATTTACGAGCAGTACTTC
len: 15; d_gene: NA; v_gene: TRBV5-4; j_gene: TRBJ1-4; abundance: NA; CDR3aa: CASSLNTGYNEKLFF; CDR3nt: TGTGCCAGCAGCTTGAACACAGGGTATAATGAAAAACTGTTTTTT
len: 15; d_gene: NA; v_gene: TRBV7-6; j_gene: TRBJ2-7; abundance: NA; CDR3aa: CASSPSWGKSYEQYF; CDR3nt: TGTGCCAGCAGCCCCAGTTGGGGGAAGTCCTACGAGCAGTACTTC
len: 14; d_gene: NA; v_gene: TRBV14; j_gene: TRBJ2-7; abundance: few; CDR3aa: CASSQGTGSYEQYF; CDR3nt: TGTGCCAGCAGCCAAGGAACCGGGTCTTACGAGCAGTACTTC
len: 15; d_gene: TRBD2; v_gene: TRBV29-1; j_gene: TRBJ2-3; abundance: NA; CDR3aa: CSVHRGSGGTDTQYF; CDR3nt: TGCAGCGTTCACCGGGGTAGCGGGGGGACAGATACGCAGTATTTT
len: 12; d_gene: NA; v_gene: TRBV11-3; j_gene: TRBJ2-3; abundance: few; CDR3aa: CASSLNTDTQYF; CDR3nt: TGTGCCAGCAGCTTAAATACAGATACGCAGTATTTT
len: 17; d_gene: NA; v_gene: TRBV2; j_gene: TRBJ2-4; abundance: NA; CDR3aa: CASSELKRGIAKNIQYF; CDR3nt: TGTGCCAGCAGTGAATTGAAAAGGGGCATAGCCAAAAACATTCAGTACTTC
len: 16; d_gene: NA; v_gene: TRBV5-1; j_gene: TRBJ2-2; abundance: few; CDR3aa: CASSWGDTAMGGELFF; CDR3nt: TGCGCCAGCAGCTGGGGGGACACCGCGATGGGCGGGGAGCTGTTTTTT
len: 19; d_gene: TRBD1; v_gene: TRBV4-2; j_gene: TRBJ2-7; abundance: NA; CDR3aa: CASSQVGSGTGGRGNEQYF; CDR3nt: TGTGCCAGCAGCCAAGTCGGCTCCGGGACAGGGGGCCGAGGGAACGAGCAGTACTTC
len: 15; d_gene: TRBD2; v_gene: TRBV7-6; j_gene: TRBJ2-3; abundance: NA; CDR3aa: CASSLELAGYHTQYF; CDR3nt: TGTGCCAGCAGCTTAGAACTAGCGGGGTACCATACGCAGTATTTT
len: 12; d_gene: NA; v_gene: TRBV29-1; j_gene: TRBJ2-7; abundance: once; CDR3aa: CSAGRSLAEQYF; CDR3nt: TGCAGCGCGGGACGGTCGCTGGCCGAGCAGTACTTC
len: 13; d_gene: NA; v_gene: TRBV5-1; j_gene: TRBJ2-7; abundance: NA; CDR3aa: CASSEGLEKNKYF; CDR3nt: TGCGCCAGCAGCGAGGGATTAGAAAAGAATAAGTACTTC
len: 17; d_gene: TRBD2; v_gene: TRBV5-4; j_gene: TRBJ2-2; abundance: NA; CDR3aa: CASSLAGLAGVTGELFF; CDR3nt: TGTGCCAGCAGCTTGGCCGGACTAGCGGGAGTCACCGGGGAGCTGTTTTTT
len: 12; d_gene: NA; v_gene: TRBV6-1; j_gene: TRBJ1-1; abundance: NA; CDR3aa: CASSKDPIEAFF; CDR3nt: TGTGCCAGCAGCAAGGACCCGATTGAAGCTTTCTTT
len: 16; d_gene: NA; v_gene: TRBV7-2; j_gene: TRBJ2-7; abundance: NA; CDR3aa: CASSLASVERNYEQYF; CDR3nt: TGTGCCAGCAGCTTAGCTTCAGTAGAGCGGAACTACGAGCAGTACTTC
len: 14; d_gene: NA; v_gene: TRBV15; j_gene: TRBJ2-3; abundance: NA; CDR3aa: CATSRARITDTQYF; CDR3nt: TGTGCCACCAGCAGGGCGCGGATCACAGATACGCAGTATTTT
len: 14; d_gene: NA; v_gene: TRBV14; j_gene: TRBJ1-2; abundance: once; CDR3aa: CASSQGGVVSGYTF; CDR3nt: TGTGCCAGCAGCCAAGGTGGAGTGGTCTCAGGCTACACCTTC